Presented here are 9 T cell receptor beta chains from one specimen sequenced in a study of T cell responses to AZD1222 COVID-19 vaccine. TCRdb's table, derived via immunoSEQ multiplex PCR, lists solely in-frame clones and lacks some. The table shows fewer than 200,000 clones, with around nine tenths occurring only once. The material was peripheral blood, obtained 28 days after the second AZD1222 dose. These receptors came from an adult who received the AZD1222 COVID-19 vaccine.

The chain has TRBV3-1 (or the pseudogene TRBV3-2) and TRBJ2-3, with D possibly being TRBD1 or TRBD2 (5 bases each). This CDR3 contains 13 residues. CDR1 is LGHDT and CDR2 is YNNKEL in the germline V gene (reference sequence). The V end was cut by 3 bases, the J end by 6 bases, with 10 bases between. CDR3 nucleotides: TGTGCCAGCAGCCAGGGACCGGCGGATACGCAGTATTTT. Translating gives CASSQGPADTQYF.

The CDR3 loop reads CASSAKTGFDSSTDTQYF. The CDR3, as DNA: TGTGCCAGCAGCGCAAAGACAGGGTTTGACTCTAGCACAGATACGCAGTATTTT. The chain combines TRBV9 with TRBJ2-3; 7 bases map to TRBD1. The junction had 13 bases not matched to a gene; V was cut back by 3 bases and J by 0 bases. Germline V lookup: CDR1 SGDLS, CDR2 YYNGEE. The CDR3 length is 18 residues.

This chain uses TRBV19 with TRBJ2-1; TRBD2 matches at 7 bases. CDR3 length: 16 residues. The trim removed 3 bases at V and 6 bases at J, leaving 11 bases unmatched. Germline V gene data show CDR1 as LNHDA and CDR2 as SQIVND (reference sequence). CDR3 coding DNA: TGTGCCAGTAGTATCAGCCTCGGACTAGTAGGCAATGAGCAGTTCTTC. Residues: CASSISLGLVGNEQFF.

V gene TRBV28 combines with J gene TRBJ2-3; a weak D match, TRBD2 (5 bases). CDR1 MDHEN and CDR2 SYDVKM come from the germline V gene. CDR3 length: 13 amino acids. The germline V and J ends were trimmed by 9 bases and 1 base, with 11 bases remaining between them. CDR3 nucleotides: TGTGCCAGTTTCGACGGGGGCACAGATACGCAGTATTTT. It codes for CASFDGGTDTQYF.

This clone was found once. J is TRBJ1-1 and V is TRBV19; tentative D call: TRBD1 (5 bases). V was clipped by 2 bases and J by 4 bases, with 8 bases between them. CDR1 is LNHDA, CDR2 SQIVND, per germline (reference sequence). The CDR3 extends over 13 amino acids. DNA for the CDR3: TGTGCCAGTAGTATATCGAGGGGCACTGAAGCTTTCTTT. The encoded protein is CASSISRGTEAFF.

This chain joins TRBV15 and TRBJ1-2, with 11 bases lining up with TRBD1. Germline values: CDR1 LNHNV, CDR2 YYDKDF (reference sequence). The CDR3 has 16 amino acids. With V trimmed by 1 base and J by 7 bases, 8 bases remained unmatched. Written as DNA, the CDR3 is TGTGCCACCAGCAGAGTGGTCGGGACAGGGGGGTCTGGCTACACCTTC. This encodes CATSRVVGTGGSGYTF.

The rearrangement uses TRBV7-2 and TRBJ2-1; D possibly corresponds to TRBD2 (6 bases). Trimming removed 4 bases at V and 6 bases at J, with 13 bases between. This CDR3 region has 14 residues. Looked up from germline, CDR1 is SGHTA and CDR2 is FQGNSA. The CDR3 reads CASSSMTSTNEQFF. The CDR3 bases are TGTGCCAGCAGCTCGATGACTAGTACCAATGAGCAGTTCTTC.

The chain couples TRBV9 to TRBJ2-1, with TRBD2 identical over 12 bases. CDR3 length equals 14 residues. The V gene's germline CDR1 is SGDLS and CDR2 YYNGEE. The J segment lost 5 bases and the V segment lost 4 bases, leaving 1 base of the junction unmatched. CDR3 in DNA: TGTGCCAGCAGCAGACTAGCGGGGGACAATGAGCAGTTCTTC. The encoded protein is CASSRLAGDNEQFF.

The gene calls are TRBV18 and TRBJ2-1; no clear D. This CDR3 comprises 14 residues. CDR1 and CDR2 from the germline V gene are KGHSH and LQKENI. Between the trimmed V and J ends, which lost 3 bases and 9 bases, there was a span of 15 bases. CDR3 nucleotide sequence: TGTGCCAGCTCACCCCCCTGGTCCTACGGTGAGCAGTTCTTC. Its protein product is CASSPPWSYGEQFF. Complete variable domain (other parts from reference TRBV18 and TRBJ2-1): NAGVMQNPRHLVRRRGQEARLRCSPMKGHSHVYWYRQLPEEGLKFMVYLQKENIIDESGMPKERFSAEFPKEGPSILRIQQVVRGDSAAYFCASSPPWSYGEQFFGPGTRLTVL.